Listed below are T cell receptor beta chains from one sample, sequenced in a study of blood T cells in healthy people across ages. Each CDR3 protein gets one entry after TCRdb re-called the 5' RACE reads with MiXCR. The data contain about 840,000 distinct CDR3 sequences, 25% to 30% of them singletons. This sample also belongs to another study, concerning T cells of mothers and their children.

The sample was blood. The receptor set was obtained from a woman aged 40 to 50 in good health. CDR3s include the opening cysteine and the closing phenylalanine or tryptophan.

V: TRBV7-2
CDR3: CASSGRTGWDEKLFF

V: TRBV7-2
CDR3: CASSLSPGHPYGQYF

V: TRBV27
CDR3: CASKNARTDNEQFF

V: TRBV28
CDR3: CASSALTKGDGYTF

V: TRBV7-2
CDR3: CASSPRGGANNEQFF

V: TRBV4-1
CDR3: CASSHDVGIDYGYTF

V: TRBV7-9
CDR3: CASSFRRGGTEAFF

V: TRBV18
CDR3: CASSAEGSTDTQYF

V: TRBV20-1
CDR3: CSARQGYEQYF

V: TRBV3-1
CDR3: CAGSPGRYEQYF

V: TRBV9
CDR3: CASSPRGFTPDTQYF

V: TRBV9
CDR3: CASSGAWEGYGYTF

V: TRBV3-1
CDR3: CASRDMGGSPLHF

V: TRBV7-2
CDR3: CASSLLTSSTEAFF